This TCR beta chain was captured in a study of Tregs in tolerant kidney transplant recipients. Study-wide results and limits: The most relevant donor-specific Treg TCRbeta repertoire apparently came from expansion with activated donor B cells.

About this clone: Its specificity is not known.

The table came from immunoSEQ multiplex PCR; TCRdb's copy has only in-frame clones and leaves some out. The sample yields under 80,000 clones, 80% to 90% seen once. Germline CDR1 SGHTA, CDR2 FQGNSA. This CDR3 spans 16 amino acids. Trimming took 1 base from V and 4 from J; bases not matched to a gene: 4. Thawed PBMCs were FACS-sorted into unstimulated CD4+CD25+CD127- regulatory T cells, CD4+CD25- non-regulatory cells, CD4 and CD8 cells. An overnight rest at 37°C with 200 IU/ml IL-2 preceded regulatory T cell sorting from thawed PBMCs. V gene TRBV7-2 combines with J gene TRBJ2-5; TRBD2 matches at 12 bases. The receptor was derived from a human donor who received a combined kidney and bone marrow transplant. This material consisted of Tregs from blood, taken before the transplant. The CDR3 spells CASSLGLAGAPETQYF. The CDR3, as DNA: TGTGCCAGCAGCTTAGGACTAGCGGGAGCTCCAGAGACCCAGTACTTC. The full variable domain, with the rest looked up from reference TRBV7-2 and TRBJ2-5, is GAGVSQSPSNKVTEKGKDVELRCDPISGHTALYWYRQSLGQGLEFLIYFQGNSAPDKSGLPSDRFSAERTGGSVSTLTIQRTQQEDSAVYLCASSLGLAGAPETQYFGPGTRLLVL.